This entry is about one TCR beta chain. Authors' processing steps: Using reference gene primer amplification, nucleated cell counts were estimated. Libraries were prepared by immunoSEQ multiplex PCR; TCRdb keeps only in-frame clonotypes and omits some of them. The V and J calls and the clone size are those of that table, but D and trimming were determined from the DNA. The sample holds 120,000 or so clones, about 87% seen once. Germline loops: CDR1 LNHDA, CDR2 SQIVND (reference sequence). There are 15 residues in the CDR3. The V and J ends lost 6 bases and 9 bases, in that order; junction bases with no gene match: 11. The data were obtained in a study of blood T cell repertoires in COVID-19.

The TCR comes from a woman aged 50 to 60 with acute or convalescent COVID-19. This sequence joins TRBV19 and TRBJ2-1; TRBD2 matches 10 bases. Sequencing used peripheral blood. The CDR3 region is CASSPPEREGGEQFF. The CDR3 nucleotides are TGTGCCAGTAGCCCCCCCGAGCGGGAGGGCGGTGAGCAGTTCTTC.